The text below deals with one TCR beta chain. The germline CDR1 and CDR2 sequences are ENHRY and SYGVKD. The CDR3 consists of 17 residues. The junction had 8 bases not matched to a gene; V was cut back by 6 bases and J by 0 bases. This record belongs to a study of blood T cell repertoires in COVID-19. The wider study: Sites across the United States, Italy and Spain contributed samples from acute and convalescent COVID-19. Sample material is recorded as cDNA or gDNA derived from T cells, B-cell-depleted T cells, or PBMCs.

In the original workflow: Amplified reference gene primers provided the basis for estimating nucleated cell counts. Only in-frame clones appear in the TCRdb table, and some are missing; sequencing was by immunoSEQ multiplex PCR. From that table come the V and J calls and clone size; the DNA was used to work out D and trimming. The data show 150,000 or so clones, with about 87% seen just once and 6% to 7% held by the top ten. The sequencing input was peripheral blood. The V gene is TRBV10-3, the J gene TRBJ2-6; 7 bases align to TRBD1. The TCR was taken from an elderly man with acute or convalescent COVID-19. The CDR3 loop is CAISRQGQNSGANVLTF. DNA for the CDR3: TGTGCCATCAGCAGACAGGGACAGAACTCTGGGGCCAACGTCCTGACTTTC.